A selection of T cell receptor beta chains follows, all from one sample in a study of T-cell memory formation after mild COVID-19. TCRdb re-derived calls from the 5' RACE reads in MiXCR, one entry per CDR3 protein. The table has about 310,000 distinct CDR3 sequences, approximately 19% seen once. Input material: PBMCs or a T cell subset sorted from them (not recorded which). The receptor source for this set is a man aged 18 to 30 who had mild COVID-19 (a few samples of this study predate the infection). Cell type and time point are not known. Each CDR3 is given with its conserved first and last residue. Each record gives: D gene, clone size, J gene, V gene, CDR3 protein, CDR3 DNA. A D gene is named only where the DNA matches it firmly. Clone size appears in some rows only: once, few, many, or a class for an expanded clone.

>.|few|TRBJ2-2|TRBV20-1
CSAREGVPTGELFF
TGCAGTGCGAGGGAAGGGGTCCCCACCGGGGAGCTGTTTTTT
>.|few|TRBJ1-5|TRBV20-1
CSASRISGRSGQPQHF
TGCAGTGCTAGTCGGATTTCGGGGCGGTCGGGCCAGCCCCAGCATTTT
>TRBD1|.|TRBJ1-4|TRBV20-1
CSAREPGGSGEKLFF
TGCAGTGCTAGAGAGCCAGGGGGATCCGGTGAAAAACTGTTTTTT
>TRBD1|many|TRBJ1-2|TRBV12-3/TRBV12-4
CASSNLDRGGYGYTF
TGTGCCAGCAGTAACCTGGACAGGGGAGGCTATGGCTACACCTTC
>.|few|TRBJ1-2|TRBV6-5
CASTNGGSGYTF
TGTGCCAGCACCAACGGGGGTTCCGGCTACACCTTC
>.|once|TRBJ2-5|TRBV5-8
CSVGKTQYF
TGCTCGGTGGGGAAGACCCAGTACTTC
>.|.|TRBJ2-5|TRBV24-1
CATSAAGRETQYF
TGTGCCACCAGTGCCGCCGGGCGGGAGACCCAGTACTTC
>.|.|TRBJ2-3|TRBV7-3
CASSPLPSDTQYF
TGTGCCAGCAGTCCCCTTCCGTCGGATACGCAGTATTTT
>TRBD1|once|TRBJ2-1|TRBV4-3
CASSQRTGELMGNEQFF
TGCGCCAGCAGCCAAAGGACAGGGGAACTGATGGGAAATGAGCAGTTCTTC
>.|few|TRBJ2-1|TRBV9
CASSVGRGNNEQFF
TGTGCCAGCAGCGTGGGCCGGGGCAACAATGAGCAGTTCTTC
>.|.|TRBJ2-3|TRBV12-3/TRBV12-4
CASSGRLTDTQYF
TGTGCCAGCAGTGGACGACTAACAGATACGCAGTATTTT
>.|.|TRBJ1-2|TRBV7-2
CASSSLDWDYGYTF
TGTGCCAGCAGCTCCCTGGACTGGGACTATGGCTACACCTTC
>TRBD2|many|TRBJ2-1|TRBV2
CASSDGTSGYNEQFF
TGTGCCAGCAGTGACGGGACTAGCGGTTACAATGAGCAGTTCTTC
>.|.|TRBJ2-1|TRBV7-3
CASSLVGDKPYNEQFF
TGTGCCAGCAGCTTAGTAGGGGACAAACCCTACAATGAGCAGTTCTTC
>TRBD1|few|TRBJ2-5|TRBV6-2/TRBV6-3
CASSYETGAYQETQYF
TGTGCCAGCAGTTACGAGACAGGGGCCTACCAAGAGACCCAGTACTTC
>.|.|TRBJ2-1|TRBV4-1
CASRGPRYNEQFF
TGCGCCAGCAGGGGTCCCCGTTACAATGAGCAGTTCTTC
>.|few|TRBJ2-5|TRBV7-8
CASSPVRGQQETQYF
TGTGCCAGCAGCCCCGTGCGGGGGCAGCAAGAGACCCAGTACTTC
>.|few|TRBJ1-6|TRBV5-1
CASSLIPSQRNSPLHF
TGCGCCAGCAGCTTAATCCCCAGCCAAAGGAATTCACCCCTCCACTTT
>.|few|TRBJ2-1|TRBV28
CASSLLGGEVSNEQFF
TGTGCCAGCAGTTTATTGGGGGGCGAAGTTAGCAATGAGCAGTTCTTC
>.|.|TRBJ1-1|TRBV7-9
CASSFDFAEKAFF
TGTGCCAGCAGCTTTGATTTTGCCGAGAAAGCTTTCTTT
>.|few|TRBJ1-2|TRBV14
CASSPSLTDGYTF
TGTGCCAGCAGCCCTAGCCTTACGGATGGCTACACCTTC
>TRBD2|.|TRBJ2-5|TRBV12-3/TRBV12-4
CASSSGLVLAQYF
TGTGCCAGCAGTTCCGGACTAGTTTTAGCCCAGTACTTC
>TRBD2|.|TRBJ2-3|TRBV7-2
CASSTLGSGVSDTQYF
TGTGCCAGCAGCACCCTGGGTAGCGGGGTATCAGATACGCAGTATTTT
>.|.|TRBJ2-2|TRBV12-3/TRBV12-4
CASSTRETGELFF
TGTGCCAGCAGTACCAGAGAGACCGGGGAGCTGTTTTTT
>.|.|TRBJ1-2|TRBV7-2
CASSLETRIYGYTF
TGTGCCAGCAGCTTAGAAACCCGGATCTATGGCTACACCTTC
>TRBD1|few|TRBJ2-5|TRBV7-9
CASSLVTGGVETQYF
TGTGCCAGCAGCTTGGTGACAGGGGGCGTTGAGACCCAGTACTTC
>TRBD2|.|TRBJ2-1|TRBV7-8
CASRLPGLGAYEQFF
TGTGCCAGCAGACTGCCGGGACTAGGGGCCTATGAGCAGTTCTTC
>.|few|TRBJ2-5|TRBV29-1
CSVDKVLGETQYF
TGCAGCGTTGACAAGGTTTTAGGAGAGACCCAGTACTTC